This T cell receptor (beta chain) came from a study of blood T cell repertoires in COVID-19. Study at large: Researchers got acute and convalescent COVID-19 samples from the United States, Italy and Spain. T cells, B-cell-depleted T cells, or PBMCs supplied cDNA or gDNA.

Original processing notes: The assay estimated nucleated cells by amplifying reference gene primers. Clones were sequenced by immunoSEQ multiplex PCR, and TCRdb holds only the in-frame ones, with some missing. V and J calls and clone size are those listed in that table; D and trimming were worked out from the DNA. The sample has around 80,000 clones, 65% to 85% seen once. The length of the CDR3 is 14 residues. Trimming pared 4 bases from V and 3 bases from J, leaving 14 bases between. The germline V gene encodes CDR1 SGHNT and CDR2 YYREEE (reference sequence). The sequence derives from a woman aged 80 or over with acute or convalescent COVID-19. V usage is TRBV5-4 and J usage is TRBJ2-7, with D perhaps TRBD1 (6 bases). Sequencing was done on a sample of peripheral blood. CDR3 loop: CASSPTRDNYEQYF. CDR3 coding DNA: TGTGCCAGCAGCCCCACCCGGGACAACTACGAGCAGTACTTC.